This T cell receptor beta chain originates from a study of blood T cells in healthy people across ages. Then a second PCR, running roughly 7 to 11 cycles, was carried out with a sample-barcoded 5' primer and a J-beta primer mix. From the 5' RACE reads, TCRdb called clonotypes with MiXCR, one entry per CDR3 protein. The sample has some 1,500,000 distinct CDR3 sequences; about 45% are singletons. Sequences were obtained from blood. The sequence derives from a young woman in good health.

This CDR3 reads CASSLGAADQPQHF. The CDR3, as DNA: TGTGCCAGCAGCTTAGGGGCAGCCGATCAGCCCCAGCATTTT. This chain uses TRBV7-9 with TRBJ1-5; D gene unclear. V gave up 1 base and J gave up 5 bases, with 9 bases separating them. This CDR3 has 14 residues. CDR1 and CDR2 (germline): SEHNR, FQNEAQ (reference sequence).